What follows are 15 T cell receptor beta chains derived from one specimen sequenced in a study of PD-1 blockade in classical Hodgkin lymphoma. Produced via immunoSEQ multiplex PCR; TCRdb's table is partial and in-frame only. The table includes 35,000 to 50,000 clones, roughly 65% detected once. Time point reported: cycle 4 day 1 (C4D1), after 5 to 7 weeks of nivolumab. After autologous stem cell transplantation all patients relapsed, and prior brentuximab vedotin exposure differed between cohorts. Sequencing was performed on peripheral blood mononuclear cells (PBMCs), taken before the fourth cycle of nivolumab. Receptors originate from a human donor with classical Hodgkin lymphoma.

Regarding this clone: The same CDR3 also results from other DNA sequences found in this sample. The V gene is TRBV28, the J gene TRBJ1-2; D remains unclear. Trimming stripped 8 bases from V and 4 bases from J, with 5 bases between. CDR1 is MDHEN, CDR2 SYDVKM, per germline. This CDR3 spans 10 amino acids. CDR3 sequence (DNA): TGTGCCAGCCTCGGCTATGGCTACACCTTC. It encodes CASLGYGYTF.

In its sample, this clone is medium-sized. Other nucleotide sequences from this sample produce the same CDR3. The chain joins TRBV27 to TRBJ1-1, with TRBD1 as a possible D gene (6 bases). The CDR3 has 15 amino acids. V lost 2 bases and J lost 2, with 12 bases in between. CDR1 is MNHEY and CDR2 is SMNVEV in the germline V gene (reference sequence). DNA of the CDR3: TGTGCCAGCAGTTTAGAGGGGGGGTCAAACACTGAAGCTTTCTTT. As protein: CASSLEGGSNTEAFF.

The chain joins TRBV7-2 to TRBJ2-5; D is unresolved. The V gene's germline CDR1 is SGHTA and CDR2 FQGNSA. Trimming took off 5 bases at V and 6 bases at J, with 16 bases between the two ends. The CDR3 has 14 amino acids. DNA of the CDR3: TGTGCCAGCAGCACCCGGCAAGGGTTGAAGACCCAGTACTTC. It translates to CASSTRQGLKTQYF.

This clone was found a few times. The chain links TRBV7-8 to TRBJ1-6; D ambiguous. CDR1 SGHVS and CDR2 FQNEAQ come from the germline V gene. This CDR3 contains 18 residues. The germline V and J ends were trimmed by 2 bases and 0 bases, with 14 bases remaining between them. CDR3 region: CASSLYPARSSYNSPLHF. CDR3 sequence (DNA): TGTGCCAGCAGCTTATATCCAGCCAGAAGCTCCTATAATTCACCCCTCCACTTT.

The V call is TRBV11-2, the J call TRBJ1-1; D is unresolved. Trimming stripped 7 bases from V and 0 bases from J, with 9 bases between. This CDR3 has 13 amino acids. Germline V lookup: CDR1 SGHAT, CDR2 FQNNGV. In DNA form, the CDR3 reads TGTGCCAGCACCCTATTCATGAACACTGAAGCTTTCTTT. Translating gives CASTLFMNTEAFF.

The gene calls are TRBV30 and TRBJ2-4; D gene uncertain. The germline gives CDR1 GTSNPN, CDR2 SVGIG (reference sequence). V was shortened by 4 bases and J by 0 bases, with 7 bases between the two germline ends. CDR3 length: 13 amino acids. CDR3 nucleotide sequence: TGTGCCTGGACCGACGGAGCCAAAAACATTCAGTACTTC. Its translation is CAWTDGAKNIQYF.

In this sample, this clone turned up once. The chain combines TRBV19 with TRBJ1-5; D is unresolved. Germline V gene sequence: CDR1 LNHDA, CDR2 SQIVND (reference sequence). The CDR3 consists of 13 residues. V was cut by 3 bases and J by 3 bases, with 6 bases left in between. The DNA for the CDR3 is TGTGCCAGTAGTATCCTGATCAATCAGCCCCAGCATTTT. It specifies CASSILINQPQHF.

This clone was seen once. The chain joins TRBV25-1 to TRBJ2-7; 11 bases map to TRBD1. V lost 1 base, J lost 0 bases, and 2 bases stayed unmatched. Germline-derived CDR1 and CDR2 are MGHDK and SYGVNS. The CDR3 totals 16 residues. In DNA form, the CDR3 reads TGTGCCAGCAGTGAATCCGGGACAGGGGGCTCCTACGAGCAGTACTTC. Residues: CASSESGTGGSYEQYF.

The chain recombines TRBV23-1 with TRBJ2-6; TRBD1 aligns across 10 bases. TRBV23-1 is an ORF; its function is uncertain. The CDR3 runs to 17 residues. Trimming cost V 6 bases and J 0 bases; bases outside gene matches: 5. CDR3 residues: CASRRQGAFSGANVLTF. For the CDR3, the DNA is TGCGCCAGCAGGCGACAGGGGGCCTTCTCTGGGGCCAACGTCCTGACTTTC.

The chain uses TRBV19 and TRBJ1-1; tentatively, D is TRBD1 (5 bases). The V end lost 6 bases, the J end lost 5 bases, and 19 bases lay between the germline ends. CDR1 and CDR2 from the germline V gene are LNHDA and SQIVND (reference sequence). The CDR3 is 15 amino acids. DNA for the CDR3: TGTGCCAGTAGACGGGGTCTTTCCGGGGGAACTGAAGCTTTCTTT. The encoded protein is CASRRGLSGGTEAFF.

This clone appeared a few times. This chain uses TRBV5-1 with TRBJ2-7; TRBD1 matches 7 bases. There are 16 residues in the CDR3. V lost 4 bases and J lost 4; bases outside the gene matches: 14. CDR1 is SGHRS, CDR2 YFSETQ, per germline. The CDR3 here is CASSPGWGQLQYEQYF. The CDR3 region has the DNA TGCGCCAGCAGCCCTGGGTGGGGACAGCTTCAGTACGAGCAGTACTTC. The full variable domain, completed using reference TRBV5-1 and TRBJ2-7, is KAGVTQTPRYLIKTRGQQVTLSCSPISGHRSVSWYQQTPGQGLQFLFEYFSETQRNKGNFPGRFSGRQFSNSRSEMNVSTLELGDSALYLCASSPGWGQLQYEQYFGPGTRLTVT.

This clone was observed once. V gene TRBV28 combines with J gene TRBJ2-5; D is unclear. Deletions cut 3 bases from V and 0 bases from J, with 8 bases between. Germline-derived CDR1 and CDR2 are MDHEN and SYDVKM. There are 14 residues in the CDR3. In nucleotides, the CDR3 is TGTGCCAGCAGTTTGGCCGACTACCAAGAGACCCAGTACTTC. The encoded protein is CASSLADYQETQYF.

V gene TRBV27 combines with J gene TRBJ2-5; D gene uncertain. The CDR3 spans 14 residues. Per the germline V gene, CDR1 is MNHEY and CDR2 is SMNVEV (reference sequence). V gave up 5 bases and J gave up 4 bases, with 14 bases separating them. The CDR3 DNA reads as TGTGCCAGCAGTCTATTTGGGATGGGAGAGACCCAGTACTTC. Its translation: CASSLFGMGETQYF.

This clone was seen more than once but under ten times. V usage is TRBV28 and J usage is TRBJ2-2; a weak D match, TRBD1 (5 bases). The ends were cut back, 1 base at V and 4 bases at J, with 13 bases in the middle. Germline V lookup: CDR1 MDHEN, CDR2 SYDVKM. This CDR3 is built from 16 residues. The CDR3 reads CASSLSRPGPTGELFF. In DNA, the CDR3 is TGTGCCAGCAGTTTATCTCGGCCAGGGCCCACCGGGGAGCTGTTTTTT.

This clone occurred a few times. The rearrangement joins TRBV5-1 to TRBJ2-3, with a possible D match to TRBD2 (6 bases). CDR1 and CDR2 (germline): SGHRS, YFSETQ. The CDR3 spans 15 residues. Trimming removed 0 bases at V and 1 base at J, with 9 bases between. The CDR3 DNA sequence: TGCGCCAGCAGCTTGGGGCGGGGTGGCACAGATACGCAGTATTTT. Translation: CASSLGRGGTDTQYF.